This T cell receptor (beta chain) was obtained from a study of T cell clones after liver transplantation. Study overall: Without induction therapy, subjects received standard immunosuppression until 12-24 months post-transplant. Tolerance: complete withdrawal held at least one year, liver enzymes staying within twice normal.

The protocol was immunoSEQ multiplex PCR, while the TCRdb copy is restricted to in-frame clones and leaves out a portion. The sample shows 40,000 to 55,000 clones, 55% to 75% of them seen only once. The CDR3 contains 14 residues. The ends were cut back, 8 bases at V and 4 bases at J, with 17 bases in the middle. Germline CDR1 is MNHEY and CDR2 is SMNVEV (reference sequence). The sequence was obtained from a human patient who received a liver transplant. These T cells may partly come from the graft donor. This sequence joins TRBV27 and TRBJ1-1, with D maybe TRBD1 (6 bases). Sequencing was performed on CD4+ T cells from blood, taken around 52 months after liver transplant. CDR3 sequence (DNA): TGTGCCAGCCGAATGGGACACCTAGGCACTGAAGCTTTCTTT. Protein: CASRMGHLGTEAFF.